Listed below are T cell receptor beta chains from one sample, sequenced in a study of blood T cell repertoires in COVID-19. Repertoires were generated with immunoSEQ multiplex PCR, while TCRdb's copy carries only in-frame clones and drops some. The sample shows roughly 110,000 clones, about 85% of them seen only once. What was sequenced was peripheral blood. All receptors derive from a man aged 35 to 55 with acute or convalescent COVID-19. CDR3s include the opening cysteine and the closing phenylalanine or tryptophan. The D gene is left open where the match is weak. Size values are once, few and many counts, or a class for expanded clones, and some rows have none.

>-|-|TRBJ1-5|TRBV15
CATSRDRYSNQPQHF
TGTGCCACCAGCAGAGACAGGTATAGCAATCAGCCCCAGCATTTT
>TRBD1|few|TRBJ1-5|TRBV7-9
CASSFTGDHNQPQHF
TGTGCCAGCAGCTTTACAGGGGACCACAATCAGCCCCAGCATTTT
>TRBD1|-|TRBJ2-2|TRBV11-2
CASSFGTGGIGELFF
TGTGCCAGCAGCTTCGGGACAGGGGGCATCGGGGAGCTGTTTTTT
>-|-|TRBJ2-1|TRBV20-1
CSASPPVVGNEQFF
TGCAGTGCTAGTCCACCGGTGGTTGGCAATGAGCAGTTCTTC
>TRBD1|once|TRBJ1-4|TRBV29-1
CSVERDRVGEKLFF
TGCAGCGTTGAACGGGACAGGGTAGGGGAAAAACTGTTTTTT
>-|-|TRBJ1-1|TRBV18
CASSPQGPTNEAFF
TGTGCCAGCTCACCACAGGGGCCAACGAATGAAGCTTTCTTT
>TRBD2|-|TRBJ2-3|TRBV18
CASSPLGQRGLTDTQYF
TGTGCCAGCTCACCGTTGGGCCAGCGGGGACTCACAGATACGCAGTATTTT
>-|-|TRBJ2-3|TRBV18
CASSPKAPGNKDTQYF
TGTGCCAGCTCACCAAAGGCCCCGGGGAATAAGGATACGCAGTATTTT
>-|few|TRBJ2-7|TRBV10-2
CASRATGSNYEQYF
TGCGCCAGCAGAGCCACCGGGTCTAACTACGAGCAGTACTTC
>-|once|TRBJ1-1|TRBV21-1
CASSPGSVNTEAFF
TGTGCCAGCAGCCCCGGGTCGGTAAACACTGAAGCTTTCTTT
>TRBD1|-|TRBJ2-5|TRBV28
CASSSRTGGKETQYF
TGTGCCAGCAGTTCCCGGACAGGGGGAAAGGAGACCCAGTACTTC
>-|-|TRBJ1-2|TRBV18
CASSRGDYGYTF
TGTGCCAGCTCACGGGGGGACTATGGCTACACCTTC
>TRBD2|-|TRBJ2-7|TRBV7-6
CASSLLAGDDEQYF
TGTGCCAGCAGCCTACTAGCGGGAGATGACGAGCAGTACTTC
>TRBD1|-|TRBJ2-3|TRBV6-1
CASSERDSPTDTQYF
TGTGCCAGCAGTGAACGGGACAGCCCCACAGATACGCAGTATTTT
>TRBD1|-|TRBJ2-7|TRBV6-5
CASSYYGTDPSYEQYF
TGTGCCAGCAGTTACTACGGGACAGATCCTTCCTACGAGCAGTACTTC
>-|-|TRBJ1-2|TRBV28
CASGVNYGYTF
TGTGCCTCGGGAGTTAACTATGGCTACACCTTC
>TRBD1|-|TRBJ1-5|TRBV5-5
CASSPNRGNQPQHF
TGTGCCAGCAGCCCGAACAGGGGAAATCAGCCCCAGCATTTT
>TRBD1|-|TRBJ1-3|TRBV27
CASSLQGAPGNTIYF
TGTGCCAGCAGTTTACAGGGGGCCCCTGGAAACACCATATATTTT
>-|once|TRBJ2-3|TRBV28
CASSLTADTQYF
TGTGCCAGCAGTTTGACAGCAGATACGCAGTATTTT
>-|-|TRBJ2-4|TRBV5-6
CASRGDSKNIQYF
TGTGCCAGCAGGGGGGACTCCAAAAACATTCAGTACTTC
>-|-|TRBJ2-7|TRBV6-6
CASSPRGASFLAYEQYF
TGTGCCAGCAGTCCTCGGGGGGCGAGTTTCCTTGCATACGAGCAGTACTTC
>TRBD2|-|TRBJ2-5|TRBV18
CASSQSQASGGQETQYF
TGTGCCAGCTCACAAAGTCAGGCTAGCGGGGGCCAAGAGACCCAGTACTTC
>TRBD2|-|TRBJ2-1|TRBV9
CASSVQGTRGNNEQFF
TGTGCCAGCAGCGTGCAGGGGACTAGGGGCAACAATGAGCAGTTCTTC
>TRBD1|-|TRBJ2-7|TRBV28
CASSSAGGAYNEQYF
TGTGCCAGCAGTTCCGCAGGGGGCGCTTATAACGAGCAGTACTTC
>TRBD2|-|TRBJ2-3|TRBV19
CASSKLAGESTDTQYF
TGTGCCAGTAGTAAGCTAGCGGGAGAATCGACAGATACGCAGTATTTT
>TRBD2|once|TRBJ2-3|TRBV7-8
CASSPLAATDTQYF
TGTGCCAGCAGCCCGCTAGCGGCCACAGATACGCAGTATTTT
>-|-|TRBJ1-2|TRBV5-1
CASSSGRGYTF
TGCGCCAGCAGTTCAGGGCGAGGCTACACCTTC
>TRBD1|-|TRBJ1-1|TRBV6-5
CASSSRQGYTEAFF
TGTGCCAGCAGTAGCCGACAGGGGTATACTGAAGCTTTCTTT
>TRBD2|-|TRBJ2-1|TRBV28
CASSLSGRGPYNEQFF
TGTGCCAGCAGTTTGAGCGGGAGGGGTCCATACAATGAGCAGTTCTTC
>TRBD1|once|TRBJ2-7|TRBV4-3
CASSQDFRRAGGQEQYF
TGCGCCAGCAGCCAAGATTTCCGGCGGGCAGGGGGCCAGGAGCAGTACTTC
>TRBD2|-|TRBJ2-5|TRBV7-2
CASSPQVGGGETQYF
TGTGCCAGCAGCCCCCAAGTTGGCGGGGGAGAGACCCAGTACTTC
>-|-|TRBJ1-2|TRBV6-5
CASTVRGTGYTF
TGTGCCAGCACCGTAAGGGGGACTGGCTACACCTTC
>-|-|TRBJ1-3|TRBV6-5
CASSKTPSSGNTIYF
TGTGCCAGCAGTAAGACACCGAGCTCTGGAAACACCATATATTTT
>TRBD2|-|TRBJ2-6|TRBV4-2
CASSQVTGGFSGANVLTF
TGTGCCAGCAGCCAAGTCACGGGAGGTTTCTCTGGGGCCAACGTCCTGACTTTC
>TRBD2|-|TRBJ2-5|TRBV18
CASSPGGAGQETQYF
TGTGCCAGCTCACCCGGGGGGGCCGGCCAAGAGACCCAGTACTTC
>-|-|TRBJ1-4|TRBV6-1
CASSDRARSEKLFF
TGTGCCAGCAGTGATAGAGCCCGGAGTGAAAAACTGTTTTTT
>TRBD2|-|TRBJ2-1|TRBV5-1
CASSLGAGVGKNEQFF
TGCGCCAGCAGCTTGGGAGCGGGAGTAGGTAAGAATGAGCAGTTCTTC
>-|-|TRBJ1-6|TRBV12-3/TRBV12-4
CASRDSQNSPLHF
TGTGCCAGCAGAGATTCACAGAATTCACCCCTCCACTTT
>TRBD1|many|TRBJ1-5|TRBV5-5
CASSFRETGNQPQHF
TGTGCCAGCAGCTTTAGGGAGACAGGGAATCAGCCCCAGCATTTT
>-|-|TRBJ1-2|TRBV7-8
CASSKRRGLDYTF
TGTGCCAGCAGCAAAAGAAGGGGGTTAGACTACACCTTC
>-|-|TRBJ1-1|TRBV27
CASSPRSGSGAEAFF
TGTGCCAGCAGTCCCAGGTCGGGGAGCGGGGCTGAAGCTTTCTTT
>TRBD1|-|TRBJ2-1|TRBV4-3
CASSQVWTGRNEQFF
TGCGCCAGCAGCCAAGTTTGGACAGGGCGCAATGAGCAGTTCTTC
>-|-|TRBJ1-6|TRBV6-6
CASRLLSSYNSPLHF
TGTGCCAGCAGATTACTAAGCTCCTATAATTCACCCCTCCACTTT
>-|-|TRBJ2-3|TRBV28
CASRPGLVPGTQYF
TGTGCCAGCAGACCGGGACTCGTCCCCGGTACGCAGTATTTT
>-|-|TRBJ2-3|TRBV11-3
CASSSTPLDTQYF
TGTGCCAGCAGCTCTACCCCCTTAGATACGCAGTATTTT
>TRBD2|-|TRBJ2-3|TRBV7-2
CASSSTGTRSDTQYF
TGTGCCAGCAGCTCAACCGGGACTAGGTCAGATACGCAGTATTTT
>TRBD2|-|TRBJ2-1|TRBV25-1
CASSSLTGGSYNEQFF
TGTGCCAGCAGTTCACTTACGGGAGGATCCTACAATGAGCAGTTCTTC
>-|-|TRBJ2-1|TRBV6-5
CASSQDSMNNEQFF
TGTGCCAGCAGCCAGGACAGCATGAACAATGAGCAGTTCTTC
>-|-|TRBJ1-2|TRBV7-9
CASSFTGTGYTF
TGTGCCAGCAGCTTTACAGGGACGGGGTACACCTTC